Below, 32 T cell receptor beta chains from the same sample are listed, as sequenced in a study of blood T cell repertoires in COVID-19. The repertoire was sequenced with immunoSEQ multiplex PCR; TCRdb's copy has only in-frame clones and lacks some. The sample shows about 310,000 clones, less than 85% of them seen only once. The sequencing sample was made of PBMCs or T cells enriched from blood (not recorded which). These receptor sequences come from a woman in her twenties or thirties who had been exposed to COVID-19.

V gene TRBV28 combines with J gene TRBJ2-7; the D is unclear. The V end lost 8 bases, the J end lost 2 bases, and 10 bases lay between the germline ends. Germline values: CDR1 MDHEN, CDR2 SYDVKM. The CDR3 is made up of 12 amino acids. The CDR3 DNA reads as TGTGCCAGCGGATGGGCAGCCTACGAGCAGTACTTC. It yields the protein CASGWAAYEQYF.

The chain couples TRBV5-1 to TRBJ1-1, with D unresolved. In germline, CDR1 is SGHRS, CDR2 YFSETQ. The CDR3 runs to 13 residues. V was trimmed by 3 bases and J by 1 base, leaving 7 bases between them. The CDR3 coding sequence is TGCGCCAGCAGCTCTTATAGGAACACTGAAGCTTTCTTT. Translated: CASSSYRNTEAFF.

The V call is TRBV6-2 or TRBV6-3, the J call TRBJ1-6; TRBD1 is a possible D gene (6 bases). V gave up 3 bases and J gave up 7 bases, with 13 bases separating them. Germline V gene data show CDR1 as MNHEY and CDR2 as SVGEGT. The CDR3 has 15 amino acids. The CDR3 loop reads CASSYQGQGNSPLHF. DNA of the CDR3: TGTGCCAGCAGTTATCAAGGTCAGGGGAATTCACCCCTCCACTTT.

In its sample, this clone was seen once. The rearrangement uses TRBV27 and TRBJ1-2; 9 bases agree with TRBD1. Germline V gene data show CDR1 as MNHEY and CDR2 as SMNVEV (reference sequence). CDR3 length: 13 amino acids. V was clipped by 3 bases and J by 8 bases; unmatched bases: 4. CDR3 region: CASSFGTGFGYTF. The DNA for the CDR3 is TGTGCCAGCAGTTTTGGGACAGGGTTCGGCTACACCTTC.

This chain links TRBV15 with TRBJ2-1; 8 bases are shared with TRBD2. This CDR3 is 14 amino acids long. The V segment lost 5 bases and the J segment 5 bases; nucleotides outside the gene matches: 5. CDR1 is LNHNV, CDR2 YYDKDF, per germline (reference sequence). CDR3 in DNA: TGTGCCACCAGCGAGACTAGCGCAAACAATGAGCAGTTCTTC. Translation: CATSETSANNEQFF.

The chain recombines TRBV19 with TRBJ1-4, with a possible D match to TRBD1 (6 bases). Germline CDR1 is LNHDA and CDR2 is SQIVND (reference sequence). V dropped 7 bases and J dropped 8 bases, with 17 bases sitting between them. The CDR3 runs to 14 residues. The CDR3 coding sequence is TGTGCCAGTACCACGACAGGTGGGCCCGAAAAACTGTTTTTT. Amino acids: CASTTTGGPEKLFF. The entire variable domain, with the rest obtained from reference TRBV19 and TRBJ1-4, is as follows: DGGITQSPKYLFRKEGQNVTLSCEQNLNHDAMYWYRQDPGQGLRLIYYSQIVNDFQKGDIAEGYSVSREKKESFPLTVTSAQKNPTAFYLCASTTTGGPEKLFFGSGTQLSVL.

CDR3 residues: CAWGRMNTEAFF. The DNA of the CDR3 is TGTGCCTGGGGACGTATGAACACTGAAGCTTTCTTT. This chain links TRBV30 with TRBJ1-1; no reliable D call. CDR3 length: 12 residues. Germline V gives CDR1 GTSNPN, CDR2 SVGIG (reference sequence). Trimming left V 5 bases short and J 0 bases short, with 7 bases between.

The table lists this clone with a count of one. The gene calls are TRBV4-2 and TRBJ1-1, with D uncertain. Germline assignment: CDR1 LGHNA and CDR2 YNFKEQ. The V gene lost 1 base and the J gene lost 8 bases, with 8 bases spanning the gap. CDR3 length equals 12 residues. The CDR3 region has the DNA TGTGCCAGCAGCCAAGTCCAGTTCGAAGCTTTCTTT. It codes for CASSQVQFEAFF.

The V gene is TRBV5-6, the J gene TRBJ1-6; D may be TRBD1 (5 bases). V was clipped by 3 bases and J by 14 bases, with 18 bases between them. This CDR3 comprises 14 residues. Germline values: CDR1 SGHDT, CDR2 YYEEEE. DNA for the CDR3: TGTGCCAGCAGCTCGGGGGACTTTGGGCTCACCCTCCACTTT. Encoded protein: CASSSGDFGLTLHF. Complete variable domain (other parts from reference TRBV5-6 and TRBJ1-6): DAGVTQSPTHLIKTRGQQVTLRCSPKSGHDTVSWYQQALGQGPQFIFQYYEEEERQRGNFPDRFSGHQFPNYSSELNVNALLLGDSALYLCASSSGDFGLTLHFGNGTRLTVT.

The chain has TRBV27 and TRBJ1-5; the match to TRBD1 covers 9 bases. CDR1 and CDR2 (germline): MNHEY, SMNVEV (reference sequence). The CDR3 is 15 residues long. V was clipped by 4 bases and J by 4 bases; unmatched bases: 5. CDR3 in DNA: TGTGCCAGCAGTTGGGCGGGGACAGGGAATCAGCCCCAGCATTTT. It codes for CASSWAGTGNQPQHF.

The chain has TRBV19 and TRBJ1-5; D is unclear. The CDR3 sequence is 15 residues long. V was trimmed by 8 bases and J by 2 bases, leaving 16 bases between them. Germline assignment: CDR1 LNHDA and CDR2 SQIVND (reference sequence). DNA of the CDR3: TGTGCCAGTCTAAAAAAAAGGAGGGGCAATCAGCCCCAGCATTTT. Protein product: CASLKKRRGNQPQHF.

The chain combines TRBV7-9 with TRBJ2-7, with 9 positions matching TRBD1. This CDR3 has 16 residues. Germline V lookup: CDR1 SEHNR, CDR2 FQNEAQ (reference sequence). V dropped 5 bases and J dropped 7; count of bases not matched to a gene: 15. This CDR3 reads CASSRSGTGTGREQYF. In nucleotides, the CDR3 is TGTGCCAGCAGCCGCTCGGGAACCGGGACAGGGCGAGAGCAGTACTTC.

J is TRBJ1-1 and V is TRBV27, with 9 bases matching TRBD1. Losses at the gene ends were 2 bases for V and 10 bases for J; bases not matched to a gene: 8. This CDR3 region has 14 residues. The germline gives CDR1 MNHEY, CDR2 SMNVEV (reference sequence). The CDR3, as DNA: TGTGCCAGCAGTTTACGAGACAGGGGGTACGGAGCTTTCTTT. Translated: CASSLRDRGYGAFF.

The gene calls are TRBV6-2 or TRBV6-3 and TRBJ2-1, with TRBD1 matching 7 bases. V dropped 6 bases and J dropped 3; count of bases not matched to a gene: 8. CDR1 MNHEY and CDR2 SVGEGT come from the germline V gene. This CDR3 is 15 amino acids long. Here the CDR3 DNA reads TGTGCCAGCAGCTCTCTCCGGGACAGCTACAATGAGCAGTTCTTC. It encodes CASSSLRDSYNEQFF.

The gene calls are TRBV18 and TRBJ2-2, with 7 nucleotides matching TRBD1. V was clipped by 5 bases and J by 2 bases; unmatched bases: 8. The germline gives CDR1 KGHSH, CDR2 LQKENI. The CDR3 is 16 residues long. CDR3 bases: TGTGCCAGCTCATCCCGGACAGGCCAAAACACCGGGGAGCTGTTTTTT. This translates into CASSSRTGQNTGELFF.

The chain joins TRBV29-1 to TRBJ1-6; 7 positions agree with TRBD1. V shed 4 bases, J shed 10 bases, and the junction held 7 bases outside the gene matches. Germline CDR1 reads SQVTM; CDR2 reads ANQGSEA. The CDR3 runs 13 residues. This CDR3 is CSVVEGTASPLHF. The CDR3 DNA reads as TGCAGCGTTGTGGAGGGGACAGCATCACCCCTCCACTTT.

The rearrangement joins TRBV4-1 to TRBJ2-5, with 9 bases matching TRBD2. There are 17 residues in the CDR3. The germline CDR1 and CDR2 sequences are MGHRA and YSYEKL. J was trimmed by 4 bases and V by 4 bases; bases with no gene match: 13. CDR3 region: CASSPRTSATFLETQYF. In DNA form, the CDR3 reads TGCGCCAGCAGCCCCAGGACTAGCGCTACCTTTCTAGAGACCCAGTACTTC.

This chain uses TRBV28 with TRBJ2-1; 7 bases line up with TRBD2. CDR3 length: 14 amino acids. J gave up 2 bases and V 6 bases, and 4 bases lay outside the gene matches. CDR1 MDHEN and CDR2 SYDVKM come from the germline V gene. The CDR3 region is CASRGRAPYNEQFF. CDR3 nucleotide sequence: TGTGCCAGCAGGGGGAGGGCCCCCTACAATGAGCAGTTCTTC.

The chain carries TRBV28 and TRBJ2-7, with D perhaps matching TRBD1 (5 bases). This CDR3 has 16 amino acids. Trimming removed 1 base at V and 2 bases at J, with 15 bases between. In germline, CDR1 is MDHEN, CDR2 SYDVKM. This chain's CDR3 is CASSLLSGNFPYEQYF. In nucleotides, the CDR3 is TGTGCCAGCAGTTTATTATCAGGGAACTTTCCCTACGAGCAGTACTTC. Full variable domain (remainder filled in from reference TRBV28 and TRBJ2-7): DVKVTQSSRYLVKRTGEKVFLECVQDMDHENMFWYRQDPGLGLRLIYFSYDVKMKEKGDIPEGYSVSREKKERFSLILESASTNQTSMYLCASSLLSGNFPYEQYFGPGTRLTVT.

The rearrangement links TRBV30 to TRBJ1-1, with no clear D. The length of the CDR3 is 11 residues. Germline V gene sequence: CDR1 GTSNPN, CDR2 SVGIG (reference sequence). The ends were cut back, 4 bases at V and 10 bases at J, with 13 bases in the middle. Here the CDR3 DNA reads TGTGCCTGGATATTATCCAGTCGAGCTTTCTTT. Protein: CAWILSSRAFF.

This clone was counted only a few times. The genes are TRBV19 and TRBJ2-7; 7 bases agree with TRBD2. This CDR3 spans 15 amino acids. V lost 1 base and J lost 3; bases outside the gene matches: 6. The germline V gene has CDR1 LNHDA and CDR2 SQIVND (reference sequence). The chain's CDR3 is CASSIVASGDYEQYF. For the CDR3, the DNA is TGTGCCAGTAGTATAGTGGCTAGCGGAGACTACGAGCAGTACTTC.

This clone has a handful of counts. This CDR3 is CASTLGRSYGYTF. DNA for the CDR3: TGTGCCAGCACCCTCGGCAGGTCCTATGGCTACACCTTC. This sequence joins TRBV28 and TRBJ1-2; D uncertain. The germline gives CDR1 MDHEN, CDR2 SYDVKM. Trimming removed 7 bases at V and 4 bases at J, with 13 bases between. CDR3 length: 13 residues.

The rearrangement uses TRBV4-1 and TRBJ2-2; 10 nucleotides align to TRBD2. In germline, CDR1 is MGHRA, CDR2 YSYEKL. There are 17 residues in the CDR3. With V trimmed by 4 bases and J by 5 bases, 10 bases remained unmatched. CDR3 coding DNA: TGCGCCAGCAGCCTCTCCGGGGTAGCGGGAGGTACCGGGGAGCTGTTTTTT. Translating gives CASSLSGVAGGTGELFF.

This clone was seen a handful of times. The V gene is TRBV3-1 (or the pseudogene TRBV3-2), the J gene TRBJ1-1; possibly TRBD1 for D (6 bases). Trimming removed 4 bases from V and 9 bases from J, with 18 bases in between. CDR1 is LGHDT and CDR2 is YNNKEL in the germline V gene (reference sequence). The CDR3 totals 14 residues. The DNA of the CDR3 is TGTGCCAGCAGCCCTGTCTCCGGACAGTCTAAAGCTTTCTTT. Its protein is CASSPVSGQSKAFF.

This clone was observed once. V is TRBV2 and J is TRBJ2-7; tentative D call: TRBD2 (6 bases). V was trimmed by 6 bases and J by 5 bases, leaving 14 bases between them. Germline CDR1 SNHLY, CDR2 FYNNEI. The length of the CDR3 is 13 residues. The CDR3 nucleotides read TGTGCCAGCAGCCCGGACTACCCAAACGAGCAGTACTTC. Translation gives CASSPDYPNEQYF. The full variable domain, with the rest looked up from reference TRBV2 and TRBJ2-7, is EPEVTQTPSHQVTQMGQEVILRCVPISNHLYFYWYRQILGQKVEFLVSFYNNEISEKSEIFDDQFSVERPDGSNFTLKIRSTKLEDSAMYFCASSPDYPNEQYFGPGTRLTVT.

The V gene is TRBV9, the J gene TRBJ2-7; the match to TRBD1 covers 8 bases. V gave up 0 bases and J gave up 3 bases; unmatched junction bases: 5. Germline CDR1 reads SGDLS; CDR2 reads YYNGEE. The CDR3 is 15 residues long. The CDR3 nucleotides read TGTGCCAGCAGCGTAGAGGCAGGGGGCTTCTACGAGCAGTACTTC. This gives the protein CASSVEAGGFYEQYF.

The chain joins TRBV28 to TRBJ2-7; TRBD1 agrees at 9 bases. The V and J ends lost 3 bases and 2 bases, in that order; junction bases with no gene match: 8. The CDR3 totals 16 residues. From germline, CDR1 is MDHEN and CDR2 SYDVKM. Written as DNA, the CDR3 is TGTGCCAGCAGTTTCTCCACAGGGGGCCCTACCTACGAGCAGTACTTC. As protein: CASSFSTGGPTYEQYF.

The V gene is TRBV11-2, the J gene TRBJ2-5, with TRBD2 identical over 13 bases. The CDR3 runs to 16 residues. V gave up 2 bases and J gave up 1 base; unmatched junction bases: 1. Germline-derived CDR1 and CDR2 are SGHAT and FQNNGV. The CDR3 here is CASSLRLAGGQETQYF. CDR3 bases: TGTGCCAGCAGCTTACGACTAGCGGGGGGCCAAGAGACCCAGTACTTC.

V gene TRBV9 combines with J gene TRBJ1-6; no clear D gene. The V end was cut by 0 bases, the J end by 0 bases, with 7 bases between. The germline V gene encodes CDR1 SGDLS and CDR2 YYNGEE. CDR3 size: 16 residues. CDR3 DNA sequence: TGTGCCAGCAGCGTAGGCATGAGCTCCTATAATTCACCCCTCCACTTT. Translation: CASSVGMSSYNSPLHF.

The chain has TRBV6-2 or TRBV6-3 and TRBJ2-4; D possibly corresponds to TRBD1 (6 bases). The CDR3 has 15 amino acids. The germline V and J ends were trimmed by 5 bases and 6 bases, with 17 bases remaining between them. Germline V CDR1 and CDR2: MNHEY, SVGEGT. The chain's CDR3 is CASSRGFGGGNIQYF. CDR3 nucleotide sequence: TGTGCCAGCAGTAGGGGGTTTGGTGGTGGAAACATTCAGTACTTC.

The genes are TRBV27 and TRBJ2-7, with D perhaps TRBD1 (6 bases). This CDR3 comprises 13 residues. The germline gives CDR1 MNHEY, CDR2 SMNVEV (reference sequence). V lost 1 base, J lost 9 bases, and 13 bases lay in between. CDR3 residues: CASSLLQGEVQYF. In DNA form, the CDR3 reads TGTGCCAGCAGTTTATTACAGGGAGAAGTGCAGTACTTC.

J is TRBJ2-4 and V is TRBV28, with 7 bases aligning to TRBD1. The V gene's germline CDR1 is MDHEN and CDR2 SYDVKM. Trimming at V came to 4 bases and at J to 7 bases, leaving 1 base not matched to a gene. The CDR3 contains 12 residues. The DNA of the CDR3 is TGTGCCAGCAGTTCGACAGGGAACATTCAGTACTTC. This translates into CASSSTGNIQYF.